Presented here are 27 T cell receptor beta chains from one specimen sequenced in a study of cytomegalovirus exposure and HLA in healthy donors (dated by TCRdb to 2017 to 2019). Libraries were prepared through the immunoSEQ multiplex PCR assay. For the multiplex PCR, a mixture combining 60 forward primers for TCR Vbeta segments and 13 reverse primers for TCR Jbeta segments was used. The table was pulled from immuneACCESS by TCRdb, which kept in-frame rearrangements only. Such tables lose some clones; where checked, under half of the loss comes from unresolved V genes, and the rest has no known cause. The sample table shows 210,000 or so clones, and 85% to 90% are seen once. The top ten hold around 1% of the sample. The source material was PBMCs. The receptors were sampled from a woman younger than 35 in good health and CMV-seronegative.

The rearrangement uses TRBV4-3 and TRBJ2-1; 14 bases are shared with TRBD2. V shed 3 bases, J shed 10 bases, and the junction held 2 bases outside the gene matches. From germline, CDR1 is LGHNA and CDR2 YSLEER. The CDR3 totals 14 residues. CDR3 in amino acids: CASSQGLAGDEQFF. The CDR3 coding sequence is TGCGCCAGCAGCCAGGGACTAGCGGGAGACGAGCAGTTCTTC.

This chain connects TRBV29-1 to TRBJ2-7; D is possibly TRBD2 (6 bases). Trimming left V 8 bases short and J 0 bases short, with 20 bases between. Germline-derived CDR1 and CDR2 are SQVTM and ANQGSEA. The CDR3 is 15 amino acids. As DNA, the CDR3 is TGCAGCACTGTTGGAGGTCTAGCGTCCTCCTACGAGCAGTACTTC. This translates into CSTVGGLASSYEQYF.

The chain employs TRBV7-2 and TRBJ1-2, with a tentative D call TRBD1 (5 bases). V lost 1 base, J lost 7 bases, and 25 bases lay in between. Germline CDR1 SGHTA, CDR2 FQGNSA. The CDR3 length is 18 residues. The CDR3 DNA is TGTGCCAGCAGCTTAGAATCGTCTTTTTGGGGGGGAGCGAGTGGCTACACCTTC. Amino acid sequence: CASSLESSFWGGASGYTF.

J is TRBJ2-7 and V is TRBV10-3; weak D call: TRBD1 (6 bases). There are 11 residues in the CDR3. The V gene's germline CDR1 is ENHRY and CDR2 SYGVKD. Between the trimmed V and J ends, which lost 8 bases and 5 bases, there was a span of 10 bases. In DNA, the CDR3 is TGTGCCATCGGACAGTTCGACGAGCAGTACTTC. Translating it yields CAIGQFDEQYF.

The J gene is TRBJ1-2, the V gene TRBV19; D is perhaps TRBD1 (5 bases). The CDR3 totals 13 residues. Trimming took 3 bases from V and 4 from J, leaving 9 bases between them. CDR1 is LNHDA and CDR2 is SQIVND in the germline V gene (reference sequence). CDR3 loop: CASSIGRGYGYTF. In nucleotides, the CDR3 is TGTGCCAGTAGTATTGGTAGGGGCTATGGCTACACCTTC.

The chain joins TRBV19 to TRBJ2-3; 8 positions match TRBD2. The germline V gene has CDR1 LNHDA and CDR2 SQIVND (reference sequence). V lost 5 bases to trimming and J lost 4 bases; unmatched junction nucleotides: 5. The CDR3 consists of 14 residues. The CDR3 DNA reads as TGTGCCAGTAGTCCAGGACTAGCTGCAGATACGCAGTATTTT. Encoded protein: CASSPGLAADTQYF.

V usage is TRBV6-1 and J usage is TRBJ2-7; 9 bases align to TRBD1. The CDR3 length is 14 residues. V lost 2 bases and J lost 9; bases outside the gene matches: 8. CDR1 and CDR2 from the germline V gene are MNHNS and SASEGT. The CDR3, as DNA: TGTGCCAGCAGTGAACCCGGGACAGGGTCGGGGCAGTACTTC. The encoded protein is CASSEPGTGSGQYF.

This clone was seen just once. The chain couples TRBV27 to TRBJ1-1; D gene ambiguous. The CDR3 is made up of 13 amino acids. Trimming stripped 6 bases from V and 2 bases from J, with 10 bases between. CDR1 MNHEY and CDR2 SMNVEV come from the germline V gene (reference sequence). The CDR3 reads CASSPTGNTEAFF. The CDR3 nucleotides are TGTGCCAGCAGCCCGACTGGAAACACTGAAGCTTTCTTT.

CDR3 nucleotide sequence: TGTGCCAGCAGCTTAGGACAGGGGGCAGACTATGGCTACACCTTC. Its translation is CASSLGQGADYGYTF. V is TRBV5-5 and J is TRBJ1-2; 11 bases agree with TRBD1. Germline V gene data show CDR1 as SGHKS and CDR2 as YYEKEE (reference sequence). The CDR3 contains 15 residues. V lost 2 bases, J lost 3 bases, and 3 bases stayed unmatched.

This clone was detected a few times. DNA for the CDR3: TGTGCCAGCAGTCCTCGGGACAGCCCATACAATGAGCAGTTCTTC. Encoded protein: CASSPRDSPYNEQFF. The rearrangement joins TRBV7-6 to TRBJ2-1; 7 bases match TRBD1. The CDR3 spans 15 residues. Losses at the gene ends were 6 bases for V and 4 bases for J; bases not matched to a gene: 9. Germline V gene lookup returns CDR1 SGHVS and CDR2 FNYEAQ.

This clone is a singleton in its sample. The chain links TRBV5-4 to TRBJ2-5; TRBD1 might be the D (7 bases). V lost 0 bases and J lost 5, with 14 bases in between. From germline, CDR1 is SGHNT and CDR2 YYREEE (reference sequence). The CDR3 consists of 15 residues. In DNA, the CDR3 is TGTGCCAGCAGCTTGGAGGGCAGGGGGGAGGAGACCCAGTACTTC. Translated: CASSLEGRGEETQYF.

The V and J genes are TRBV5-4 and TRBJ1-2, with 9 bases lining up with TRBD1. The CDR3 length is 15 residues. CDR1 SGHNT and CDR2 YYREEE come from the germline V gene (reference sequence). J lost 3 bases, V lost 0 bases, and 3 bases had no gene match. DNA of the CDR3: TGTGCCAGCAGCTTGGAACAGGGGGCATACTATGGCTACACCTTC. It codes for CASSLEQGAYYGYTF.

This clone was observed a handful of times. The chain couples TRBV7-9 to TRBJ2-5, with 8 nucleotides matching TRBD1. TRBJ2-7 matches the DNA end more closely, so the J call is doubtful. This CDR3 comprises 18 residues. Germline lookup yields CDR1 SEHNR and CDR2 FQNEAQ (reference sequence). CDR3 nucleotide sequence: TGTGCCAGCAGCTTAGCTCCGGGGACAGGCGGAATCTCCTACGAGCAGTACTTC. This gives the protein CASSLAPGTGGISYEQYF.

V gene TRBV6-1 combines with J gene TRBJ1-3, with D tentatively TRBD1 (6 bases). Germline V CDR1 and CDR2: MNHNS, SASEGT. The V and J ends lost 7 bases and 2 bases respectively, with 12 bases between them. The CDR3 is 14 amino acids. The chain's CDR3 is CASNPDRTGNTIYF. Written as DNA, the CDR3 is TGTGCCAGCAACCCTGACAGGACTGGAAACACCATATATTTT.

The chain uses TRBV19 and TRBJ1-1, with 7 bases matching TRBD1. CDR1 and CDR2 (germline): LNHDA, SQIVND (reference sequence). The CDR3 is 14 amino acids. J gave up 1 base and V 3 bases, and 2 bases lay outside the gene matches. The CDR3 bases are TGTGCCAGTAGTATGGGACAGCGGAACACTGAAGCTTTCTTT. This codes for CASSMGQRNTEAFF.

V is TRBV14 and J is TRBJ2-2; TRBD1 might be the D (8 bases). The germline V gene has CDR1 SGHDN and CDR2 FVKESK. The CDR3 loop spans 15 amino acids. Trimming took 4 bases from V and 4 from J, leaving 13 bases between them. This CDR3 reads CASSRHRGGTGELFF. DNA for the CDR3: TGTGCCAGCAGCCGACACAGGGGGGGCACCGGGGAGCTGTTTTTT.

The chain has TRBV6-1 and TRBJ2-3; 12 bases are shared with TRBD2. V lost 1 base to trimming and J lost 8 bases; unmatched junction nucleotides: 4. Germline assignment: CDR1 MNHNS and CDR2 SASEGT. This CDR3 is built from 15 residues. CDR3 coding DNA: TGTGCCAGCAGTGAAGGACTAGCGGGAGCGGGTACGCAGTATTTT. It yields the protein CASSEGLAGAGTQYF.

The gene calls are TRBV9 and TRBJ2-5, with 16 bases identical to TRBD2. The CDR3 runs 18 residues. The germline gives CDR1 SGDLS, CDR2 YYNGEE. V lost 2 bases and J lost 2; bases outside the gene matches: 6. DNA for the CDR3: TGTGCCAGCAGCGTCTCGGGACTAGCGGGAGGGGTACAAGAGACCCAGTACTTC. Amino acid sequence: CASSVSGLAGGVQETQYF.

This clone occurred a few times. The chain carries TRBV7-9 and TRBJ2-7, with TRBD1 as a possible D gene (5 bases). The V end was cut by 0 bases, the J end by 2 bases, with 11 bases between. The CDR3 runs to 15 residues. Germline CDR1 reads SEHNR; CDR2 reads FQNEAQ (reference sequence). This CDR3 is CASSLAKKGTYEQYF. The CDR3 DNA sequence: TGTGCCAGCAGCTTAGCGAAGAAGGGGACCTACGAGCAGTACTTC. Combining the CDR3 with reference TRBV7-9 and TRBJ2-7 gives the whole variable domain DTGVSQNPRHKITKRGQNVTFRCDPISEHNRLYWYRQTLGQGPEFLTYFQNEAQLEKSRLLSDRFSAERPKGSFSTLEIQRTEQGDSAMYLCASSLAKKGTYEQYFGPGTRLTVT.

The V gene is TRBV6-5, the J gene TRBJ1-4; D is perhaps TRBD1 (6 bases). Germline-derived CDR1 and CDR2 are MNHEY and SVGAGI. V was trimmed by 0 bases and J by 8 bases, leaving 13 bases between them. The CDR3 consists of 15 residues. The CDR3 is CASSYSLDSKEKLFF. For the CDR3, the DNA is TGTGCCAGCAGTTACTCGTTGGACAGCAAGGAAAAACTGTTTTTT.

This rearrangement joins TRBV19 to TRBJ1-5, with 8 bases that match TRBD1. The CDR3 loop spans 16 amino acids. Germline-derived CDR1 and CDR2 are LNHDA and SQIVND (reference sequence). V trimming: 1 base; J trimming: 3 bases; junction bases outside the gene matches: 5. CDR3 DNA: TGTGCCAGTAGTATAGCCCGGACAGGGAACAATCAGCCCCAGCATTTT. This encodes CASSIARTGNNQPQHF.

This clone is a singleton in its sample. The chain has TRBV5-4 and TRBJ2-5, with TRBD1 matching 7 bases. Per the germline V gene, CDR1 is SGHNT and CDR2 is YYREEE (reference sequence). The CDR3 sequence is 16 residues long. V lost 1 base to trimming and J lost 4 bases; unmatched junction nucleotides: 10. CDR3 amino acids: CASSLLGRGNPETQYF. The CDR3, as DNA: TGTGCCAGCAGCTTGCTCGGCAGGGGGAACCCAGAGACCCAGTACTTC.

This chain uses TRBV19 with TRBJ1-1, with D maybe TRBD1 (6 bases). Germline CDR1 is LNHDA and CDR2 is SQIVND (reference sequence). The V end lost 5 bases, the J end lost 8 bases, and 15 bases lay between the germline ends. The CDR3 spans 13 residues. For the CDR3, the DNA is TGTGCCAGTAGTTCCCGGGGGGCAGTCGAAGCTTTCTTT. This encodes CASSSRGAVEAFF.

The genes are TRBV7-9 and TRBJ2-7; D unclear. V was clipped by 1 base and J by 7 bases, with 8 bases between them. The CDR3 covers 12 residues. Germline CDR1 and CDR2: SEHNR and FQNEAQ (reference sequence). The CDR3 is CASSLGRIEQYF. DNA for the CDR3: TGTGCCAGCAGCTTAGGCAGGATTGAGCAGTACTTC.

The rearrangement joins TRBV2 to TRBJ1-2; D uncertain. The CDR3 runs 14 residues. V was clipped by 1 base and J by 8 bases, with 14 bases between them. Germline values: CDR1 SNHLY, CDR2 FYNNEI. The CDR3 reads CASSEGEVPTGYTF. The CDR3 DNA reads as TGTGCCAGCAGTGAAGGGGAGGTCCCGACGGGCTACACCTTC.

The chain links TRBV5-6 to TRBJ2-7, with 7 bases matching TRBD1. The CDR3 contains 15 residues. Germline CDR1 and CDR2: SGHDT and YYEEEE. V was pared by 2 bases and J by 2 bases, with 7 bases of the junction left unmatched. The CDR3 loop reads CASSFGQATPYEQYF. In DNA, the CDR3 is TGTGCCAGCAGCTTCGGACAGGCAACCCCCTACGAGCAGTACTTC.

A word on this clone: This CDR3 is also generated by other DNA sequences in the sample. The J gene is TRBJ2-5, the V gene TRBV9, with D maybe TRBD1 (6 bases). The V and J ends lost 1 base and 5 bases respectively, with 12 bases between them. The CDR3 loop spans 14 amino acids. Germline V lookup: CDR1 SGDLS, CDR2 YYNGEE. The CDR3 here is CASSVSGAGETQYF. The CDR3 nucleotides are TGTGCCAGCAGCGTATCAGGGGCCGGGGAGACCCAGTACTTC. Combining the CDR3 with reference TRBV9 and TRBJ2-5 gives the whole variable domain DSGVTQTPKHLITATGQRVTLRCSPRSGDLSVYWYQQSLDQGLQFLIQYYNGEERAKGNILERFSAQQFPDLHSELNLSSLELGDSALYFCASSVSGAGETQYFGPGTRLLVL.